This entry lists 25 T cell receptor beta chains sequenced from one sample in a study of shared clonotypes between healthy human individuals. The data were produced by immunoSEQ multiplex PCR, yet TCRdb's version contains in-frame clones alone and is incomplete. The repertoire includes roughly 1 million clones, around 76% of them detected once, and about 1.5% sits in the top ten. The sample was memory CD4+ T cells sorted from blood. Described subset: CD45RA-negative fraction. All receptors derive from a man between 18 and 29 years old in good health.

CDR3: CASTRRPDTQYF. Written as DNA, the CDR3 is TGTGCCAGCACCCGACGTCCAGATACGCAGTATTTT. V gene TRBV6-6 combines with J gene TRBJ2-3; D not certain. Germline CDR1 MNHNY, CDR2 SVGAGI (reference sequence). V lost 7 bases and J lost 4, with 9 bases in between. The CDR3 is 12 residues long.

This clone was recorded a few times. The CDR3 reads CASRERGGYEQYF. CDR3 coding DNA: TGTGCCAGCAGAGAGCGGGGCGGGTACGAGCAGTACTTC. The chain joins TRBV2 to TRBJ2-7, with TRBD2 identical over 7 bases. The CDR3 runs to 13 residues. The V gene's germline CDR1 is SNHLY and CDR2 FYNNEI. Unmatched junction bases numbered 6, after V lost 6 bases and J lost 4 bases.

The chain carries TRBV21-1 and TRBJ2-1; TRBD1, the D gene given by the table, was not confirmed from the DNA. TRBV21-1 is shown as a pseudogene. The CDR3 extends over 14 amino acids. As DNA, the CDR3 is TGTGCCAGCAGCAGCCGGGACAACTACAATGAGCAGTTCTTC. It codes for CASSSRDNYNEQFF.

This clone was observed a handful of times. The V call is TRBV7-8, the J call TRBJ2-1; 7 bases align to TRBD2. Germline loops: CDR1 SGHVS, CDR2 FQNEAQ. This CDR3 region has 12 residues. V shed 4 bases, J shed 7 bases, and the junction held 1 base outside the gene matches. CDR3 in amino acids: CASSSGGNEQFF. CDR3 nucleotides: TGTGCCAGCAGCTCCGGGGGGAATGAGCAGTTCTTC.

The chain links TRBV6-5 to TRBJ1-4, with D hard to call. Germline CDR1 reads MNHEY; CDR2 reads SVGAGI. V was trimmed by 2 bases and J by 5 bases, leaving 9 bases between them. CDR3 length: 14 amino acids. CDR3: CASSYGQSNEKLFF. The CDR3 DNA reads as TGTGCCAGCAGTTACGGCCAGTCCAATGAAAAACTGTTTTTT.

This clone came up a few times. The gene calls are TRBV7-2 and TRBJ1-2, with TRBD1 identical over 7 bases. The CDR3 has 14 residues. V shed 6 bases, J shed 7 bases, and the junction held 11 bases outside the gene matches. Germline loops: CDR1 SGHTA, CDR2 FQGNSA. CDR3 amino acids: CASSRTGTEIGYTF. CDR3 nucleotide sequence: TGTGCCAGCAGTAGGACCGGGACAGAGATTGGCTACACCTTC.

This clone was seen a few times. The CDR3 region has the DNA TGCAGCGTTACCGTAGTGAGGGGGACTGAAGCTTTCTTT. It encodes CSVTVVRGTEAFF. The rearrangement joins TRBV29-1 to TRBJ1-1; TRBD1 is a possible D gene (6 bases). The V gene lost 5 bases and the J gene lost 5 bases, with 15 bases spanning the gap. Germline assignment: CDR1 SQVTM and CDR2 ANQGSEA. The CDR3 length is 13 residues.

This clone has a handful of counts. The CDR3 sequence: CASSLRRETQYF. The CDR3 DNA follows: TGTGCCAGCAGTTTACGGCGAGAGACCCAGTACTTC. The chain uses TRBV2 and TRBJ2-5, with D unclear. The germline V and J ends were trimmed by 5 bases and 4 bases, with 8 bases remaining between them. The germline gives CDR1 SNHLY, CDR2 FYNNEI. The CDR3 is 12 amino acids.

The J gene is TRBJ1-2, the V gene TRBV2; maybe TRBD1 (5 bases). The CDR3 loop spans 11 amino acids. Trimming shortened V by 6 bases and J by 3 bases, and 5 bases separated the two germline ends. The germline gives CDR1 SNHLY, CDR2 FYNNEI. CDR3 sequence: CASRGDYGYTF. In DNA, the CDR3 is TGTGCCAGCAGAGGGGACTATGGCTACACCTTC.

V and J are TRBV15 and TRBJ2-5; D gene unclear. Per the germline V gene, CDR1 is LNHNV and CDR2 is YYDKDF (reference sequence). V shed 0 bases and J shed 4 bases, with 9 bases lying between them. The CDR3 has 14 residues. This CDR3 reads CATSRETVGETQYF. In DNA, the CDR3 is TGTGCCACCAGCAGAGAGACGGTGGGAGAGACCCAGTACTTC.

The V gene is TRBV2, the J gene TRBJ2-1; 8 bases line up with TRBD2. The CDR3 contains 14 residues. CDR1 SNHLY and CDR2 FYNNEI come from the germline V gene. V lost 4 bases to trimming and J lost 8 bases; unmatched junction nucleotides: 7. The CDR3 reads CASSGSGRGDEQFF. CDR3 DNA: TGTGCCAGCAGTGGAAGCGGGAGAGGGGATGAGCAGTTCTTC.

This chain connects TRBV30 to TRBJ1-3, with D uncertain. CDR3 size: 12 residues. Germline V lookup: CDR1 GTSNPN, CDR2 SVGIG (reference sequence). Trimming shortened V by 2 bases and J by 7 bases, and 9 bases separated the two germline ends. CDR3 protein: CAWSQVENTIYF. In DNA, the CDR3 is TGTGCCTGGAGTCAGGTGGAGAACACCATATATTTT.

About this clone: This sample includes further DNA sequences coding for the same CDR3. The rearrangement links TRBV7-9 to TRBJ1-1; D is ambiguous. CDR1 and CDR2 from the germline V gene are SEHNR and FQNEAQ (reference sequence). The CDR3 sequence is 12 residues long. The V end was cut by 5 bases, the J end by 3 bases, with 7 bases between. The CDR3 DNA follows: TGTGCCAGCAGCCTCAGAGACACTGAAGCTTTCTTT. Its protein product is CASSLRDTEAFF.

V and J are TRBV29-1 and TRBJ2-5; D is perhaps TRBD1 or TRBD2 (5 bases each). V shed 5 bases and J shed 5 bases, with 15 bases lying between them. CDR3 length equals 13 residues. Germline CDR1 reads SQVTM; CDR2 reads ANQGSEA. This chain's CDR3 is CSVNWGIGETQYF. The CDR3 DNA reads TGCAGCGTTAACTGGGGGATCGGGGAGACCCAGTACTTC.

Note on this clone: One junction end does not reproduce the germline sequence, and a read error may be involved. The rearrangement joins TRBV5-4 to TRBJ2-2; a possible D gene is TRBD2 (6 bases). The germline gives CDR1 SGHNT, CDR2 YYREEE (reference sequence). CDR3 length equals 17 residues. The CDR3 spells CASSLGGLAINTGELFF. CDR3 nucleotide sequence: TGTGCCAGCAGTTTGGGTGGGCTAGCGATTAACACCGGGGAGCTGTTTTTT.

DNA of the CDR3: TGTGCCAGCAGCGCAATCGGAGTGAACACTGAAGCTTTCTTT. Its translation: CASSAIGVNTEAFF. The V call is TRBV7-9, the J call TRBJ1-1; D is unclear. There are 14 residues in the CDR3. The germline V gene encodes CDR1 SEHNR and CDR2 FQNEAQ (reference sequence). Trimming removed 5 bases from V and 0 bases from J, with 10 bases in between.

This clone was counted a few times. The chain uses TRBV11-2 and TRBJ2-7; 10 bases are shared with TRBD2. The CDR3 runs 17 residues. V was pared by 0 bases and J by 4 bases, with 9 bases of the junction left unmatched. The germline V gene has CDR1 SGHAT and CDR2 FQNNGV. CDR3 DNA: TGTGCCAGCAGCTTAGATCGGTCTAGCGGGAGATCTTACGAGCAGTACTTC. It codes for CASSLDRSSGRSYEQYF.

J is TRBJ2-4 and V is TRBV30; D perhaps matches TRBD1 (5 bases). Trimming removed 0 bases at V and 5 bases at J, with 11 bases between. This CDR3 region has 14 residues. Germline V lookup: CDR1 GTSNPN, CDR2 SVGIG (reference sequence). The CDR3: CAWSVRGRENIQYF. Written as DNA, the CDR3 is TGTGCCTGGAGTGTTAGGGGAAGAGAAAACATTCAGTACTTC.

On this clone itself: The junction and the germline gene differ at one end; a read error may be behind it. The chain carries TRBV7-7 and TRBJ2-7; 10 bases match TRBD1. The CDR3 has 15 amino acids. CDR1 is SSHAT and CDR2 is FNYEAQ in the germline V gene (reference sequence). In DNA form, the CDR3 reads TGTGCTAGCAGCCCGGGGGACAGGGGTGACCACGAGCAGTACTTC. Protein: CASSPGDRGDHEQYF.

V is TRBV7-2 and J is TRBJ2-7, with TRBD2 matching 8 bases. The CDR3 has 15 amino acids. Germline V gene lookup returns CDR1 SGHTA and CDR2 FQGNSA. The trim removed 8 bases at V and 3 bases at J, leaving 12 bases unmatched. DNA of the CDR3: TGTGCCAGCTCCCTGGGGCTAGCGGGTTTCTACGAGCAGTACTTC. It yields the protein CASSLGLAGFYEQYF.

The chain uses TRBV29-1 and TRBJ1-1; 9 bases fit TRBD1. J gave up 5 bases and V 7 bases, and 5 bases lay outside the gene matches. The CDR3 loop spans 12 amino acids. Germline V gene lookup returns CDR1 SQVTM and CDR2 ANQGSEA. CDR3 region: CSGRQGVTEAFF. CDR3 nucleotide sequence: TGCAGCGGGAGACAGGGGGTGACTGAAGCTTTCTTT.

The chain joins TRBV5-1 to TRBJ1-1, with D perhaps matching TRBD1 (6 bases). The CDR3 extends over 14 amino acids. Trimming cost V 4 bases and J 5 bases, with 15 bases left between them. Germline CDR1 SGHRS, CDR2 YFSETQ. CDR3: CASSARGASTEAFF. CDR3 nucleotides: TGCGCCAGCAGCGCGCGGGGGGCTAGTACTGAAGCTTTCTTT.

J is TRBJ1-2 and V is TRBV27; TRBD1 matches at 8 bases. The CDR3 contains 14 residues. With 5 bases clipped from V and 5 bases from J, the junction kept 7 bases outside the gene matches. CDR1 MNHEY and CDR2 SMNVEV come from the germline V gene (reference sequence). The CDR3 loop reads CASSAQGAGYGYTF. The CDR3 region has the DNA TGTGCCAGCAGTGCCCAGGGGGCTGGGTATGGCTACACCTTC.

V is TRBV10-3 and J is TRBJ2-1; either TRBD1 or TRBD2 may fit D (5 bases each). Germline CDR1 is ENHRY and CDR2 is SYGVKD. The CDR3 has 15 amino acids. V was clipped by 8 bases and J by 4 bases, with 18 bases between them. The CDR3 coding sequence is TGTGCCATCGGGGCAGGGCAAAGGAGGTACAATGAGCAGTTCTTC. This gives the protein CAIGAGQRRYNEQFF.

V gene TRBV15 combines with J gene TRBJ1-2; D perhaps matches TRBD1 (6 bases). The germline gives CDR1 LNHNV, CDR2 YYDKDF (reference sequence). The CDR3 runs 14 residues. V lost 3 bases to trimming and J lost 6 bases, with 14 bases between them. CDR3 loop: CATSSQRTVNGYTF. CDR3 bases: TGTGCCACCAGCAGCCAAAGGACAGTTAATGGCTACACCTTC.